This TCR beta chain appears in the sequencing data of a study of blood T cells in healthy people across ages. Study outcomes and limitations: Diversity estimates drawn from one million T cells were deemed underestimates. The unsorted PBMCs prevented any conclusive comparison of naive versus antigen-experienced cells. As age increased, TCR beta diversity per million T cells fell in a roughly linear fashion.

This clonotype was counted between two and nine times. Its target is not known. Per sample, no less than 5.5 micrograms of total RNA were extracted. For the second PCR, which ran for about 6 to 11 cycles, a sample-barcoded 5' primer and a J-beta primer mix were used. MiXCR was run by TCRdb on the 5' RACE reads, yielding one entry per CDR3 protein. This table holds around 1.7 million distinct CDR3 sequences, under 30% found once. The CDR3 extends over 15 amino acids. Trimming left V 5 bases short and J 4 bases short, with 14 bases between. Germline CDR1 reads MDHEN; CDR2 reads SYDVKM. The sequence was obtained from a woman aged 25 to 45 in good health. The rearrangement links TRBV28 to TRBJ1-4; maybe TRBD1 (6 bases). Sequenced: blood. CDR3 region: CASSARGMVNEKLFF. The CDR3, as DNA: TGTGCCAGCAGTGCCAGGGGTATGGTTAATGAAAAACTGTTTTTT.